This TCR beta chain was recorded in a study of naive and memory T cell subsets. Four PCR rounds used nested alpha and beta constant region primers plus the SP2 primer. Reverse transcription of blood and skin TCR RNA was primed at alpha and beta constant regions. From the UMI-ligation and nested PCR reads, TCRdb called clonotypes with MiXCR, one entry per CDR3 protein. Of around 24,000 distinct CDR3 sequences in the sample, about 5.2% were seen once. An oligonucleotide containing a UMI was ligated to the 3' end of TCR cDNA. This clonotype was seen at least ten times. V lost 0 bases, J lost 6 bases, and 15 bases lay in between. The CDR3 contains 15 residues. Germline V lookup: CDR1 DFQATT, CDR2 SNEGSKA (reference sequence).

The sequenced sample was blood. This chain links TRBV20-1 with TRBJ2-1; possible D gene TRBD1, 5 bases. The origin of this receptor is an adult in good health. The CDR3, as DNA: TGCAGTGCTAGAGATTACGCAGGGTTGACCAATGAGCAGTTCTTC. This codes for CSARDYAGLTNEQFF.